The T cell receptor beta chain under discussion was sequenced for a study of blood T cell repertoires in COVID-19. Turning to the study itself: Researchers got acute and convalescent COVID-19 samples from the United States, Italy and Spain. T cells, B-cell-depleted T cells, or PBMCs provided the cDNA or gDNA that served as material.

The V gene's germline CDR1 is SGHKS and CDR2 YYEKEE (reference sequence). V dropped 6 bases and J dropped 1; count of bases not matched to a gene: 9. The CDR3 loop spans 16 amino acids. In the authors' workflow: Estimation of nucleated cell counts was performed using reference gene primer amplification. Sequencing was performed with immunoSEQ multiplex PCR; in TCRdb, only in-frame clones are kept and a portion is missing. V and J calls plus clone size are reproduced from that table; the DNA served to infer D and trimming. The sample carries 100,000 or so clones, roughly 85% recorded once. The receptor comes from a woman aged 80 or older with acute or convalescent COVID-19. The sample comprised peripheral blood. The chain carries TRBV5-5 and TRBJ2-1; 8 bases line up with TRBD2. This chain's CDR3 is CASNPAGTRSYNEQFF. CDR3 coding DNA: TGTGCCAGCAACCCCGCCGGGACTAGGTCCTACAATGAGCAGTTCTTC.